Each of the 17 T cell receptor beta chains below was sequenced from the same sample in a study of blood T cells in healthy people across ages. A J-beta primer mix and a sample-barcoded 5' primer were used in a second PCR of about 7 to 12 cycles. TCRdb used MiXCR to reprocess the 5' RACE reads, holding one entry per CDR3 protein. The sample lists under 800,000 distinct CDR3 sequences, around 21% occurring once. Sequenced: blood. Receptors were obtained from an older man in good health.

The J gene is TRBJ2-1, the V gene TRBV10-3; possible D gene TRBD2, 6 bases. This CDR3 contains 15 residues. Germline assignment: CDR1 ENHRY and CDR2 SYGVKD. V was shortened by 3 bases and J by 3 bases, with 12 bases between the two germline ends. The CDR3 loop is CAISEPGVVYNEQFF. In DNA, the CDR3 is TGTGCCATCAGTGAACCGGGAGTGGTCTACAATGAGCAGTTCTTC.

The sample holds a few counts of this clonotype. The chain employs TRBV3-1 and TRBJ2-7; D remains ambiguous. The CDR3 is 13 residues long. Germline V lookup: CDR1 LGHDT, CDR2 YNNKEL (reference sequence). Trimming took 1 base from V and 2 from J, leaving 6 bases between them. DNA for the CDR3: TGTGCCAGCAGCCAAGCGGCGGCCTACGAGCAGTACTTC. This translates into CASSQAAAYEQYF.

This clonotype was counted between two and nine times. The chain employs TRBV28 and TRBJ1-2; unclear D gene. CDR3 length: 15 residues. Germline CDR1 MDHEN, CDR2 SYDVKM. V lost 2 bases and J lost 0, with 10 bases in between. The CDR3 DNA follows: TGTGCCAGCAGTTTAATGAGGATTCCTAACTATGGCTACACCTTC. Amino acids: CASSLMRIPNYGYTF.

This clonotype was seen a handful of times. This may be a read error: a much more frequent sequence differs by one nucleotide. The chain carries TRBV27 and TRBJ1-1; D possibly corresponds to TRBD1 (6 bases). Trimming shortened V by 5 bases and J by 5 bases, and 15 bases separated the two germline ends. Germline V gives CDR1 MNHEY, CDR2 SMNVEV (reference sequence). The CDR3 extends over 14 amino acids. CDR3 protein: CASSTNTGWTEAFF. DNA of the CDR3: TGTGCCAGCAGTACCAATACAGGGTGGACTGAAGCTTTCTTT.

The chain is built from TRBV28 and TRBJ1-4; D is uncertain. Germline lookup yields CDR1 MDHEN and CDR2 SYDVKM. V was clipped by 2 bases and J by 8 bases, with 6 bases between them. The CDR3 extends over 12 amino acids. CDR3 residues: CASSLQQEKLFF. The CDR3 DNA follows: TGTGCCAGCAGTTTACAACAGGAAAAACTGTTTTTT. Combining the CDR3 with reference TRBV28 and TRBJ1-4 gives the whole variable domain DVKVTQSSRYLVKRTGEKVFLECVQDMDHENMFWYRQDPGLGLRLIYFSYDVKMKEKGDIPEGYSVSREKKERFSLILESASTNQTSMYLCASSLQQEKLFFGSGTQLSVL.

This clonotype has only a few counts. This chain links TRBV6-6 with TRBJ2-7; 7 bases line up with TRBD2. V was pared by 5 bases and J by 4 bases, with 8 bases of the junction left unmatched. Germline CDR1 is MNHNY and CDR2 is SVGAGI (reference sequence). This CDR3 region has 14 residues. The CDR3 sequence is CASSQTSRPYEQYF. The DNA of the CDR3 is TGTGCCAGCAGTCAGACTAGCAGACCGTACGAGCAGTACTTC.

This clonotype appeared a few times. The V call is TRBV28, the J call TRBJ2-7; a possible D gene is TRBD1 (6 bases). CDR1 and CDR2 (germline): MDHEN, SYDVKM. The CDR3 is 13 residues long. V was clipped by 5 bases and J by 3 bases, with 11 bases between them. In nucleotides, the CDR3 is TGTGCCAGCAGTACCGGACAGCGCTACGAGCAGTACTTC. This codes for CASSTGQRYEQYF.

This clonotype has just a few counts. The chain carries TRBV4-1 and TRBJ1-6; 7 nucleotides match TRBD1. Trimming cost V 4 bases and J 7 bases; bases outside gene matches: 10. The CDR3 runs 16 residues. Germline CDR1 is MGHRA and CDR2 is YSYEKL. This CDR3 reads CASSPGIDRENSPLHF. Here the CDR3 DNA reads TGCGCCAGCAGCCCCGGAATTGACAGGGAAAATTCACCCCTCCACTTT.

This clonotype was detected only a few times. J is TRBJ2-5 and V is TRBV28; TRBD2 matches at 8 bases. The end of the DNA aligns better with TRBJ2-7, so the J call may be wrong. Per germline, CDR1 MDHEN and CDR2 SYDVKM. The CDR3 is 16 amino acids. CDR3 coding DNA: TGTGCCAGCAGTTCGGGGGGTGTGCGGGAGGTTCACGAGCAGTACTTC. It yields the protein CASSSGGVREVHEQYF.

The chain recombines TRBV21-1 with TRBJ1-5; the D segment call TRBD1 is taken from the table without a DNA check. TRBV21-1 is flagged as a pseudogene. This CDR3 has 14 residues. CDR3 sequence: CASGTGGSNQPQHF. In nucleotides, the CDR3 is TGTGCCAGCGGCACTGGGGGCAGCAATCAGCCCCAGCATTTT.

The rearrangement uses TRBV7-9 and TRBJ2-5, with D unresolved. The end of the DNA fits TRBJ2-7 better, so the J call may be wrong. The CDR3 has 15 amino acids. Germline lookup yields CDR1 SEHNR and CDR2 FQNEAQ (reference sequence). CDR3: CASSLLGKTSYEQYF. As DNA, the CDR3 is TGTGCCAGCAGCTTATTAGGGAAGACCTCCTACGAGCAGTACTTC.

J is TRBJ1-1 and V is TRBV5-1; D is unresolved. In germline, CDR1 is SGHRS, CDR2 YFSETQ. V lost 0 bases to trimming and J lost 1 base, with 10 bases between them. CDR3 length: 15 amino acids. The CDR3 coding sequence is TGCGCCAGCAGCTTGGTGGTAGACCCGAACACTGAAGCTTTCTTT. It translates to CASSLVVDPNTEAFF.

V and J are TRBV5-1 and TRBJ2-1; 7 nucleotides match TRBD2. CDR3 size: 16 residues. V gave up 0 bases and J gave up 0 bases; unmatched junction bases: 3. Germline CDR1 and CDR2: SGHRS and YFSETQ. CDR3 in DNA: TGCGCCAGCAGCTTGGGCTCTAGCGGCTCCTACAATGAGCAGTTCTTC. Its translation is CASSLGSSGSYNEQFF.

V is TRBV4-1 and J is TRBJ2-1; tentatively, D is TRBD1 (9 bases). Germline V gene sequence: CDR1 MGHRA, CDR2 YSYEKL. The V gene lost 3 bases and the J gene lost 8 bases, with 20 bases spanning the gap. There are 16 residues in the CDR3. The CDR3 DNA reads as TGCGCCAGCAGCCACGGGAGGGGACAGGGAAAATATGAGCAGTTCTTC. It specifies CASSHGRGQGKYEQFF.

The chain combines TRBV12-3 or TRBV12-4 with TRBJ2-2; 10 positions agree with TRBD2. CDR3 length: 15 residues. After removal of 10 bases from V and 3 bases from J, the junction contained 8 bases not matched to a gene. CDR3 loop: CATLIAGGYTGELFF. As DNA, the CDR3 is TGTGCCACCCTAATAGCGGGAGGCTACACCGGGGAGCTGTTTTTT.

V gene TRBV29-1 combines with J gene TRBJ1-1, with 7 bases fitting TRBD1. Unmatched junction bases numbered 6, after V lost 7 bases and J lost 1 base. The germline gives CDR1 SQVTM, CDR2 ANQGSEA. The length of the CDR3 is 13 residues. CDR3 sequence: CSGQGEKNTEAFF. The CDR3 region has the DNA TGCAGCGGGCAGGGGGAGAAGAACACTGAAGCTTTCTTT.

The CDR3 nucleotides read TGCAGCGTTGTCTGGGGGATCGGCACTGAAGCTTTCTTT. As protein: CSVVWGIGTEAFF. The chain carries TRBV29-1 and TRBJ1-1; possible D gene TRBD1, 5 bases. The CDR3 covers 13 residues. CDR1 and CDR2 (germline): SQVTM, ANQGSEA. The ends were cut back, 4 bases at V and 4 bases at J, with 13 bases in the middle. Supplemented by reference TRBV29-1 and TRBJ1-1, the full variable domain reads SAVISQKPSRDICQRGTSLTIQCQVDSQVTMMFWYRQQPGQSLTLIATANQGSEATYESGFVIDKFPISRPNLTFSTLTVSNMSPEDSSIYLCSVVWGIGTEAFFGQGTRLTVV.